This T cell receptor beta chain came from a study of PD-1 blockade in classical Hodgkin lymphoma. The patients all showed relapse after autologous stem cell transplantation, while their brentuximab vedotin exposure varied. V lost 5 bases, J lost 3 bases, and 20 bases lay in between. CDR1 and CDR2 (germline): SEHNR, FQNEAQ (reference sequence). The CDR3 consists of 17 residues. Some clones are missing from TCRdb's copy, which holds only in-frame ones; the method was immunoSEQ multiplex PCR. The table has 25,000 to 35,000 clones, 60% to 75% seen once. In its sample, this clone was seen once. This chain links TRBV7-9 with TRBJ1-3; D unclear. The receptor's source is a human donor with classical Hodgkin lymphoma. Specimen: peripheral blood mononuclear cells (PBMCs), collected before the second cycle of nivolumab. The CDR3 sequence is CASSQRAGGFLGNTIYF. The CDR3 DNA sequence: TGTGCCAGCAGCCAGAGGGCGGGAGGCTTCCTTGGAAACACCATATATTTT.